A single sample is the source of the 4 T cell receptor beta chains below, sequenced in a study of blood T cell repertoires in COVID-19. Produced via immunoSEQ multiplex PCR; TCRdb's table is partial and in-frame only. The sample has 150,000 to 200,000 clones; about 86% are singletons. The sample taken for sequencing was peripheral blood. All receptors derive from a man between 65 and 85 years old with active or convalescent COVID-19.

The chain joins TRBV2 to TRBJ1-4; a possible D gene is TRBD1 (5 bases). The V and J ends lost 7 bases and 12 bases respectively, with 18 bases between them. The CDR3 sequence is 13 residues long. The germline V gene encodes CDR1 SNHLY and CDR2 FYNNEI. CDR3 sequence (DNA): TGTGCCAGCATCTTTCAGGGACTTGGGGAACTGTTTTTT. Protein product: CASIFQGLGELFF.

J is TRBJ2-7 and V is TRBV7-9; a weak D match, TRBD2 (6 bases). CDR1 and CDR2 (germline): SEHNR, FQNEAQ (reference sequence). The V and J ends lost 5 bases and 3 bases respectively, with 14 bases between them. The CDR3 has 14 amino acids. The DNA for the CDR3 is TGTGCCAGCAGCCCCCGGGGGAGGTTCTACGAGCAGTACTTC. Its translation: CASSPRGRFYEQYF. The variable domain in full, completed from reference TRBV7-9 and TRBJ2-7, reads DTGVSQNPRHKITKRGQNVTFRCDPISEHNRLYWYRQTLGQGPEFLTYFQNEAQLEKSRLLSDRFSAERPKGSFSTLEIQRTEQGDSAMYLCASSPRGRFYEQYFGPGTRLTVT.

This sequence joins TRBV20-1 and TRBJ2-7; tentatively, D is TRBD1 (6 bases). The ends were cut back, 3 bases at V and 0 bases at J, with 15 bases in the middle. Germline loops: CDR1 DFQATT, CDR2 SNEGSKA (reference sequence). The CDR3 has 15 amino acids. Written as DNA, the CDR3 is TGCAGTGCTAGTGCCAGGGGCAGAAACTCCTACGAGCAGTACTTC. The encoded protein is CSASARGRNSYEQYF.

The rearrangement joins TRBV28 to TRBJ1-5, with D possibly being TRBD1 (5 bases). The CDR3 sequence is 16 residues long. In germline, CDR1 is MDHEN, CDR2 SYDVKM. Trimming pared 7 bases from V and 4 bases from J, leaving 20 bases between. In DNA form, the CDR3 reads TGTGCCAGCACCTACTCGGGCAGGGAATATAATCAGCCCCAGCATTTT. This sequence encodes CASTYSGREYNQPQHF.